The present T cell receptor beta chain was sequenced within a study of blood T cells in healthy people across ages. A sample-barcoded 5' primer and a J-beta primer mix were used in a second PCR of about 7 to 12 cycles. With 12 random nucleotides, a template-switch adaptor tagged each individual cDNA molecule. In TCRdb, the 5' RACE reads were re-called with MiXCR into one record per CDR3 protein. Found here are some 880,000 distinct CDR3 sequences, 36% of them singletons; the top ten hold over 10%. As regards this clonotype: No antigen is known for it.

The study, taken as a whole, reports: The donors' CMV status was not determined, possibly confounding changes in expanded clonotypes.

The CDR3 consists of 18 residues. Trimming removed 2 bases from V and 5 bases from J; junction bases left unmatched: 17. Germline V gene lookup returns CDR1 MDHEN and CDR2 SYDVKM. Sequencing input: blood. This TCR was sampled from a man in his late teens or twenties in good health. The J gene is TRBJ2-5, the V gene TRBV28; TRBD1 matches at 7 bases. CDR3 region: CASSLGPSRQGSVETQYF. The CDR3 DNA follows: TGTGCCAGCAGTTTAGGACCCTCTCGACAGGGTTCCGTGGAGACCCAGTACTTC.